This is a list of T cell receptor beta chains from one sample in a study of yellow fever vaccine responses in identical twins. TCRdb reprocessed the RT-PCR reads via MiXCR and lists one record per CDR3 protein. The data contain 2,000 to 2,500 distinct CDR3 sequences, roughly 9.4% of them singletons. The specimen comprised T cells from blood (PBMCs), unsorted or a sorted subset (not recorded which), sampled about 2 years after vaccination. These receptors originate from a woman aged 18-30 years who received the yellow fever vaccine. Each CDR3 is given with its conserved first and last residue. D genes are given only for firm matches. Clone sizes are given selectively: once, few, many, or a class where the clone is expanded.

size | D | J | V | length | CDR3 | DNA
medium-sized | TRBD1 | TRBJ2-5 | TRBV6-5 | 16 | CASSLPPPRGLVPQYF | TGTGCCAGCAGTTTGCCTCCACCCAGGGGGCTGGTTCCCCAGTACTTC
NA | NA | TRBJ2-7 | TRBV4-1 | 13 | CASSLAPLEEQYF | TGCGCCAGCAGCCTCGCGCCCCTAGAGGAGCAGTACTTC
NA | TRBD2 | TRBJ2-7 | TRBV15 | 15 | CATSRDRAGAGEQYF | TGTGCCACCAGCAGAGATCGCGCGGGAGCGGGTGAGCAGTACTTC
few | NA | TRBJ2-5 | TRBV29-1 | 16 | CSALGVPSEYQETQYF | TGCAGCGCCTTAGGGGTCCCTTCGGAGTACCAAGAGACCCAGTACTTC
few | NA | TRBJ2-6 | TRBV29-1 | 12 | CSVEAGANVLTF | TGCAGCGTTGAAGCCGGGGCCAACGTCCTGACTTTC
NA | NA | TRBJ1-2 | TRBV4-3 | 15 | CASSQVGQAHYGYTF | TGCGCCAGCAGCCAAGTCGGGCAGGCTCACTATGGCTACACCTTC
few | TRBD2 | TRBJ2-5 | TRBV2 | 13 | CASSGGTKETQYF | TGTGCCAGCAGCGGCGGGACTAAAGAGACCCAGTACTTC
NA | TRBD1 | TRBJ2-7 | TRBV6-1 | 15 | CASSEETGGSYEQYF | TGTGCCAGCAGCGAAGAAACAGGGGGTAGCTACGAGCAGTACTTC
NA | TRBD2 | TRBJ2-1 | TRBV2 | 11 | CGSGGNNEQFF | TGTGGTAGCGGGGGGAACAATGAGCAGTTCTTC
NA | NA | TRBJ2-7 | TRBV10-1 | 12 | CASSESTSEQYF | TGCGCCAGCAGTGAGTCGACGTCCGAGCAGTACTTC
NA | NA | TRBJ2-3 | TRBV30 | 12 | CAWTAAKHTQYF | TGTGCCTGGACCGCTGCCAAGCATACGCAGTATTTT
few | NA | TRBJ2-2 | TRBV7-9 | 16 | CASSLSGWDPTGELFF | TGTGCCAGCAGCTTATCCGGATGGGACCCCACCGGGGAGCTGTTTTTT
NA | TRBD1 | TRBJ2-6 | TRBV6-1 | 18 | CASSHPRTGASGANVLTF | TGTGCCAGCAGCCACCCCCGGACAGGCGCCTCTGGGGCCAACGTCCTGACTTTC
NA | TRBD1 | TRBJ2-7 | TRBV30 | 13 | CAWRSSGGYEQYF | TGTGCCTGGAGGTCCTCAGGGGGCTACGAGCAGTACTTC
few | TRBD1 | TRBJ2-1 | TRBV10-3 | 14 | CATKTGGDYNEQFF | TGTGCCACCAAGACAGGGGGCGACTACAATGAGCAGTTCTTC
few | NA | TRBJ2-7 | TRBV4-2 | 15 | CASAQQMTATYEQYF | TGTGCCAGCGCACAACAGATGACAGCTACCTACGAGCAGTACTTC
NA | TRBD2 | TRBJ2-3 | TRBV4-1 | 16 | CPSSQVERGGTDTQYF | TGCCCCAGCAGCCAAGTGGAGCGGGGGGGCACAGATACGCAGTATTTT
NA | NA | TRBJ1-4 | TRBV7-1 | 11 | CASSFGEKLFF | TGTGCCAGCAGCTTCGGGGAAAAACTGTTTTTT
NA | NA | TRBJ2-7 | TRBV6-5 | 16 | CASSYTPGHSSYEQYF | TGTGCCAGCAGTTACACACCGGGACATTCCTCCTACGAGCAGTACTTC
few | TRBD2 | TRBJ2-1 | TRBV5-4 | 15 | CASSLGGGRYNEQFF | TGTGCCAGCAGCTTGGGGGGGGGACGGTACAATGAGCAGTTCTTC
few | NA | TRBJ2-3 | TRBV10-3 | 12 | CAISADRNTQYF | TGTGCCATCAGTGCCGACCGGAATACGCAGTATTTT
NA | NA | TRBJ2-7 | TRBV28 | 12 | CASNADSYEQYF | TGTGCCAGCAACGCAGACTCCTACGAGCAGTACTTC
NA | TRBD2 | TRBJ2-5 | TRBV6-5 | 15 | CASSYEGLAGETQYF | TGTGCCAGCAGTTACGAAGGACTAGCGGGCGAGACCCAGTACTTC
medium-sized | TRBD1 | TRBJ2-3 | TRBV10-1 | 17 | CASSHPRDREGTDTQYF | TGCGCCAGCAGCCACCCCCGGGACAGGGAAGGCACAGATACGCAGTATTTT
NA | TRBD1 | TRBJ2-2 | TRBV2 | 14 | CASRDRARTGELFF | TGTGCCAGCAGAGACAGGGCTCGCACCGGGGAGCTGTTTTTT
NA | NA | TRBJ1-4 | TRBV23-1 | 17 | CASKGSDSFTSGEKLFF | TGCGCCAGCAAGGGCAGCGACTCATTTACCAGCGGGGAAAAACTGTTTTTT
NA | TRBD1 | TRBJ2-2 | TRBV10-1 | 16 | CASRPGTGGAAGELFF | TGCGCCAGCAGACCCGGGACAGGGGGCGCGGCCGGGGAGCTGTTTTTT
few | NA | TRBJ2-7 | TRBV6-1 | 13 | CASSEVHSYEQYF | TGTGCCAGCAGTGAAGTCCACTCCTACGAGCAGTACTTC
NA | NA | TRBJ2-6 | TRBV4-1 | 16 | CASSQAEGSGANVLTF | TGCGCCAGCAGCCAAGCTGAGGGCTCTGGGGCCAACGTCCTGACTTTC
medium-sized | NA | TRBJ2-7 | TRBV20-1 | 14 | CSARDTGQAYEQYF | TGCAGTGCTAGAGATACCGGACAAGCCTACGAGCAGTACTTC
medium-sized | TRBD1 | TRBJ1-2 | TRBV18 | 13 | CASSPDREYGYTF | TGTGCCAGCTCACCAGACAGGGAATATGGCTACACCTTC
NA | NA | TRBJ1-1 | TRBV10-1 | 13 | CASSVVANTEAFF | TGCGCCAGCAGTGTGGTAGCTAACACTGAAGCTTTCTTT
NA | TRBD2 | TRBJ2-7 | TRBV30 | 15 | CAWSHGPAGGYEQYF | TGTGCCTGGAGCCATGGGCCAGCGGGAGGCTACGAGCAGTACTTC
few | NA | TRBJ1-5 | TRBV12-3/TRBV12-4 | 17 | CASSPSAMTYSNQPQHF | TGTGCCAGCAGTCCCTCAGCTATGACCTATAGCAATCAGCCCCAGCATTTT
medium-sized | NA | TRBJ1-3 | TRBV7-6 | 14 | CASSPWTVGNTIYF | TGTGCCAGCAGCCCCTGGACAGTTGGAAACACCATATATTTT
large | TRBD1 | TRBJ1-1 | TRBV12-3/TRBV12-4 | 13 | CASRGQGNTEAFF | TGTGCCAGCAGGGGACAGGGTAACACTGAAGCTTTCTTT